This entry concerns a single T cell receptor (beta chain). The antigen remains unidentified. These data belong to a study of cytomegalovirus exposure and HLA in healthy donors. Findings and caveats of the study: Investigators reported approximately 150 TCR beta chains as tied to cytomegalovirus. Sequencing depth across donors, presence/absence analyses assumed, was roughly uniform.

The ends were cut back, 3 bases at V and 6 bases at J, with 15 bases in the middle. CDR3 length: 15 amino acids. The germline gives CDR1 SGDLS, CDR2 YYNGEE. Primers: 60 Vbeta forward and 13 Jbeta reverse. Assay used: immunoSEQ multiplex PCR; TCRdb lists only in-frame clones, some missing. The sample has roughly 180,000 clones, more than 65% seen once; the top ten hold around 1.4%. Sequencing was performed on PBMCs. The gene calls are TRBV9 and TRBJ2-2; D possibly corresponds to TRBD1 (6 bases). The sequence came from a girl aged 5-17 years in good health and CMV-seropositive. The CDR3 here is CASSAHLRGAGELFF. CDR3 nucleotide sequence: TGTGCCAGCAGCGCCCACCTCAGGGGTGCCGGGGAGCTGTTTTTT.